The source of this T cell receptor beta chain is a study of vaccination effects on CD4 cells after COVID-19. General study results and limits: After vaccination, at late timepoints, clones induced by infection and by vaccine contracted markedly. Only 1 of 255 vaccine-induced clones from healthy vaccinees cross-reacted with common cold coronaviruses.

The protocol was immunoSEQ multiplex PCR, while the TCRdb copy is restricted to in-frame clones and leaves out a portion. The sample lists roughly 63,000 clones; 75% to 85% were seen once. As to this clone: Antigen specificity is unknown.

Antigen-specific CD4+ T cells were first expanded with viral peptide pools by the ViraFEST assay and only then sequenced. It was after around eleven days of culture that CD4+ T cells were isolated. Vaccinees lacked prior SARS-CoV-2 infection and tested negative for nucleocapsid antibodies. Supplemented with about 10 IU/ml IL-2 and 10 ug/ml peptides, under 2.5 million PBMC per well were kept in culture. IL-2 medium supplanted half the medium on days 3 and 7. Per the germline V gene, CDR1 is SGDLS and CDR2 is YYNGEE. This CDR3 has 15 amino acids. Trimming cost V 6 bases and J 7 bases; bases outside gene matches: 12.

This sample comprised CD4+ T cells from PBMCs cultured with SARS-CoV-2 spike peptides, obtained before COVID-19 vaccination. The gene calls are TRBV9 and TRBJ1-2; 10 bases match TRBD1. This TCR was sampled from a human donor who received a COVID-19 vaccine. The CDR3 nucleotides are TGTGCCAGCACTAAGGCCCCGACAGGGGGCGTTGGCTACACCTTC. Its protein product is CASTKAPTGGVGYTF.